This T cell receptor (beta chain) was sequenced for a study of T-cell reconstitution after alpha-beta-depleted transplantation in children. The CDR3 has 18 residues. Points on this clonotype: Antigen unknown. A much larger clone differs by one base, so this may be a read error.

Construction of the TCRbeta library involved unique molecular identifiers. TCRdb called the PCR reads again in MiXCR, with one record for every CDR3 protein. The top ten hold about 9.3% of the sample, which has about 290,000 distinct CDR3 sequences, around 7.1% seen once. Overall study results and limits: As was reported, about two months after transplant, alpha-beta T cells came from several hundred expanded graft clones. Several patients had high TCRbeta diversity at day 60; it came from surviving recipient T cells and thymic progenitors. T-cell counts and diversity at one year post-transplant came mainly from newly produced T cells.

This specimen consisted of peripheral blood, obtained 360 days after TCRalphabeta/CD19-depleted stem cell transplant. The sequence was collected from a female patient under 10 years old who had a stem cell transplant for Fanconi anemia, so the T cells may come from the graft donor. This chain links TRBV12-3 or TRBV12-4 with TRBJ2-2, with TRBD1 matching 9 bases. The CDR3 region is CTSSFTPLRDRVTGELFF. For the CDR3, the DNA is TGTACCAGCAGTTTTACCCCGCTCCGGGACAGGGTCACCGGGGAGCTGTTTTTT.